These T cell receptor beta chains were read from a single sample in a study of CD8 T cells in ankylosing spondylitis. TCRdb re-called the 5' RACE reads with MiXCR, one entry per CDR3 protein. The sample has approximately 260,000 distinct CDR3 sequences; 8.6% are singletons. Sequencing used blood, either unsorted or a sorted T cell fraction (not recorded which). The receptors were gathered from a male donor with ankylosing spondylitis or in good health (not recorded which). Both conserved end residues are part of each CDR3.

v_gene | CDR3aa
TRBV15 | CATSRGRDNYGYTF
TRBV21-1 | CASSLSGTRPYNEQFF
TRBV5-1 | CASSPVGASGSRETQYF
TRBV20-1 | CSASTPSSYNEQFF
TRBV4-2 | CASSQTGSLSYEQYF
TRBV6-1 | CASSEVGGADYGYTF
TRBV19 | CASSKGTVNTGELFF
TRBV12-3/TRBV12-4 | CASSQNRHGRYTF
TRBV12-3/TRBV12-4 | CASWGRGDGYTF
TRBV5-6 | CASSPGAGELFF
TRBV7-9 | CASSLGLAGEGETQYF
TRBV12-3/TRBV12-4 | CASRTGGSTDTQYF
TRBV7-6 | CASSLEAGFTDTQYF
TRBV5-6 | CASSGQGAKETQYF
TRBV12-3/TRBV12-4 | CASSGLAGRGETQYF
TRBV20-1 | CSASSQNSPLHF
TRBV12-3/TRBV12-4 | CASSLGLWGEQYF
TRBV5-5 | CASSLGLAGGLNEQFF
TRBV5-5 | CASSLQGGNEQYF
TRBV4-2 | CASSQDFPTDTQYF
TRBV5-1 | CASSLSSVDSGNTIYF
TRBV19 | CASSGIATETQYF
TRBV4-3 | CASSLGGGGETQYF
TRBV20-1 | CSARDQQRGTQYF
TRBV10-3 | CAIQGEDGYTF
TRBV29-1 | CSVDASGSYEQYF
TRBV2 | CASGRDRRNEQFF
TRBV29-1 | CSSSGGPPSEAFF
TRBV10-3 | CAISGRTSGGNEQFF
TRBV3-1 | CASSQDVSEQYF
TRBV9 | CASSLEGQGYGYTF
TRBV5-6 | CASSFSGEPQHF
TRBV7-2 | CASTGGTLNSYEQYF
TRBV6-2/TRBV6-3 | CASSLGQRSDQPQHF
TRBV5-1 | CASSSGTVTDTQYF
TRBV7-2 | CASSSRSGVYNSPLHF
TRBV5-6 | CASSSLGDTEAFF
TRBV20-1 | CSASNSARGAQYF